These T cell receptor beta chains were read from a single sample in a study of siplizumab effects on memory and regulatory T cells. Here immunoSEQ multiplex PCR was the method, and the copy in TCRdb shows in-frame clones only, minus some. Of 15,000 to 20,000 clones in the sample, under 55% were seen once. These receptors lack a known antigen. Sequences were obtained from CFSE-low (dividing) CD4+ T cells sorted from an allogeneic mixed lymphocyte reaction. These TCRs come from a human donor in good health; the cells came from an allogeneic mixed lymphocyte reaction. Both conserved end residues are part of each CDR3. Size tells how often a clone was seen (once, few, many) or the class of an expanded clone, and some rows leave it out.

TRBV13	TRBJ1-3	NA	CASSRTDGNTIYF
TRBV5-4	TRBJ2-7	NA	CASSQGVWLDEQYF
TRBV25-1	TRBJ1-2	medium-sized	CASSEGTAFGYTF
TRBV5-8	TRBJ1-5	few	CASSLKGVYQPQHF
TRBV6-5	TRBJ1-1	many	CASSYTGMDTEAFF
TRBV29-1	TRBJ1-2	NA	CSADRDRGGYTF
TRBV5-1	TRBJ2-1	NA	CASSLEVRLAGGHQFF
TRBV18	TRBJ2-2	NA	CASSRTSGGNTGELFF
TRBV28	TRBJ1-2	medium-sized	CASTPRGSLNYGYTF
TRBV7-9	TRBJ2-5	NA	CASSSGLARETQYF
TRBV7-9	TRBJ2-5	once	CASSLSARALQETQYF
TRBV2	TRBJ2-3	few	CASRYADTQYF
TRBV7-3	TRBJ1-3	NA	CASSQTPSSGNTIYF
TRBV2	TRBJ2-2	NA	CASSDSVAGELFF
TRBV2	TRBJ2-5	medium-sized	CASSRSRATAETQYF
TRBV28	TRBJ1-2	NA	CASSLPGTGNYGYTF
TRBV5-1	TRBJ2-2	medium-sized	CASSLLGMNTGELFF
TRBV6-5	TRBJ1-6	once	CASSYSRAGNSPLHF
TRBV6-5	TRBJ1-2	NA	CASSEPALYGYTF
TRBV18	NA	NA	CASSPSQGAAYEQYF
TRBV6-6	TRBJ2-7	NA	CASSYPNYEQYF
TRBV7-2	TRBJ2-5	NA	CASSQRAGGLEETQYF
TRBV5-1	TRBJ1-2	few	CASSLVETVYGYTF
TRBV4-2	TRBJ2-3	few	CASSQALAGGPGDTQYF
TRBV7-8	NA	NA	CASSSTGRSYEQYF
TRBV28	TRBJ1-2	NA	CASRRFGGGYTF
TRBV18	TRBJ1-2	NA	CASSPTPTNANYGYTF
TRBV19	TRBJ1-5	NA	CASRPGQGAPDSNQPQHF